This TCR beta chain was documented in a study of blood T cell repertoires in COVID-19. Study summary: COVID-19 samples collected from the United States, Italy and Spain covered acute and convalescent phases. The analysed material was cDNA or gDNA that came from T cells, B-cell-depleted T cells, or PBMCs.

In the authors' workflow: Amplified reference gene primers provided the basis for estimating nucleated cell counts. Profiling relied on immunoSEQ multiplex PCR, and the TCRdb table lists in-frame clones only, not all of them. V and J calls and clone size are as listed in that table; D and trimming were resolved from the DNA. The sample includes tens of thousands of clones, roughly nine tenths of them seen just once. The CDR3 totals 12 residues. Trimming shortened V by 5 bases and J by 3 bases, and 7 bases separated the two germline ends. This clone appeared a single time. The specimen sequenced was peripheral blood. The clonotype was recovered from a man aged 65-85 years with active COVID-19. The chain joins TRBV12-3 or TRBV12-4 to TRBJ1-1; D is unclear. CDR3 in amino acids: CASSPQYTEAFF. The CDR3 DNA reads TGTGCCAGCAGTCCACAGTACACTGAAGCTTTCTTT.